This note documents a single TCR beta chain sequence. Its target is not known. TCR libraries were built in bulk with a published protocol and specific TCR primers. TCRdb ran MiXCR on the PCR reads and lists one entry per CDR3 protein. Counted here are 550,000 to 750,000 distinct CDR3 sequences, 15% to 20% occurring once; the ten biggest clones make up roughly 0.85%. This entry belongs to a study of molecular identifiers for immune sequencing clone quantification. Study as a whole: Four of five RNA aliquots from approximately 22,000 or 94,000 naive CD8 T cells were sequenced.

V lost 4 bases to trimming and J lost 4 bases, with 16 bases between them. CDR1 and CDR2 from the germline V gene are LNHDA and SQIVND (reference sequence). CDR3 size: 16 residues. Study-wide findings and caveats: Reportedly, one cell's Jurkat TCR RNA was detected within 1,100,000 naive CD8 cells. Sizes of highly expanded clones could be underestimated through identical TCRs sharing a barcode.

This receptor was identified in a human donor in good health. Some libraries in this study had Jurkat cell RNA spiked in. Sequencing used naive CD8+ T cells from blood, with Jurkat cell RNA spiked in. Subset of the sample: FACS-sorted CD8+CD4-CCR7+CD45RA+ naive T cells. This chain connects TRBV19 to TRBJ2-2, with TRBD1 as a possible D gene (6 bases). In DNA, the CDR3 is TGTGCCAGTAGTAATTCCGGGACAAGACTCACCGGGGAGCTGTTTTTT. Encoded protein: CASSNSGTRLTGELFF.